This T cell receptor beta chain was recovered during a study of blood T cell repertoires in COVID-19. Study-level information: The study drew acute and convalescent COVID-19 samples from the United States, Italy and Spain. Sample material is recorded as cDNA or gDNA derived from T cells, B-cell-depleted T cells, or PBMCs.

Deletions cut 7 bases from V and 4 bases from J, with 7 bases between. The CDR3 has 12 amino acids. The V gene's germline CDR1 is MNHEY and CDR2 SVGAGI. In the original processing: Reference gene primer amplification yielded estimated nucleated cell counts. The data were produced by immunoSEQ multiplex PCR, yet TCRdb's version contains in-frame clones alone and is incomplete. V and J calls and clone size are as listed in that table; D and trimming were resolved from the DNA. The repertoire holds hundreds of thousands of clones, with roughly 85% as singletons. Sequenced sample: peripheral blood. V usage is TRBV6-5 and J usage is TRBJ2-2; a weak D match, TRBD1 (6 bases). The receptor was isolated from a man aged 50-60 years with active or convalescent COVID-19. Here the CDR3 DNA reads TGTGCCAGCACCAGGGGCACCGGGGAGCTGTTTTTT. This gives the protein CASTRGTGELFF.